The 7 T cell receptor beta chains below all came from one sample that was sequenced in a study of T cell responses to AZD1222 COVID-19 vaccine. Profiled with immunoSEQ multiplex PCR; TCRdb holds only in-frame clones, not every one. The sample comprises about 130,000 clones, roughly 90% of which are singletons, and roughly 1.5% rests with the top ten. Material: peripheral blood, obtained on day 0 of AZD1222 vaccination. The receptors were sampled from an adult in good health.

V and J are TRBV18 and TRBJ1-4; 8 nucleotides agree with TRBD1. The trim removed 9 bases at V and 8 bases at J, leaving 8 bases unmatched. The germline V gene encodes CDR1 KGHSH and CDR2 LQKENI. This CDR3 spans 13 amino acids. CDR3 residues: CASSQGAGEKLFF. The CDR3 region has the DNA TGTGCCAGTTCCCAGGGGGCTGGAGAAAAACTGTTTTTT. The whole variable domain, filled in from reference TRBV18 and TRBJ1-4, reads NAGVMQNPRHLVRRRGQEARLRCSPMKGHSHVYWYRQLPEEGLKFMVYLQKENIIDESGMPKERFSAEFPKEGPSILRIQQVVRGDSAAYFCASSQGAGEKLFFGSGTQLSVL.

The chain joins TRBV19 to TRBJ2-1, with 10 bases identical to TRBD2. The CDR3 extends over 14 amino acids. Unmatched junction bases numbered 6, after V lost 7 bases and J lost 6 bases. Germline loops: CDR1 LNHDA, CDR2 SQIVND (reference sequence). For the CDR3, the DNA is TGTGCCAGTATGAGGCTAGCGGGGGTCAATGAGCAGTTCTTC. As protein: CASMRLAGVNEQFF.

The rearrangement links TRBV7-9 to TRBJ1-2; D not certain. In germline, CDR1 is SEHNR, CDR2 FQNEAQ (reference sequence). Trimming pared 0 bases from V and 5 bases from J, leaving 4 bases between. The CDR3 consists of 12 residues. CDR3 in DNA: TGTGCCAGCAGCTTAGCGGGGTATGGCTACACCTTC. It translates to CASSLAGYGYTF. Variable domain in full (rest from reference TRBV7-9 and TRBJ1-2): DTGVSQNPRHKITKRGQNVTFRCDPISEHNRLYWYRQTLGQGPEFLTYFQNEAQLEKSRLLSDRFSAERPKGSFSTLEIQRTEQGDSAMYLCASSLAGYGYTFGSGTRLTVV.

This chain links TRBV2 with TRBJ1-5; 8 bases line up with TRBD1. V lost 10 bases and J lost 3; bases outside the gene matches: 8. The CDR3 covers 14 residues. The germline CDR1 and CDR2 sequences are SNHLY and FYNNEI. The CDR3 DNA follows: TGTGCCACACAGGGGGAGGCGGTCAATCAGCCCCAGCATTTT. Encoded protein: CATQGEAVNQPQHF.

The chain uses TRBV29-1 and TRBJ1-1, with a possible D match to TRBD1 (5 bases). V lost 1 base and J lost 2, with 8 bases in between. This CDR3 contains 13 residues. CDR1 and CDR2 from the germline V gene are SQVTM and ANQGSEA. CDR3 coding DNA: TGCAGCGTTGAAGGTTGGGGCAACACTGAAGCTTTCTTT. This gives the protein CSVEGWGNTEAFF. The entire variable domain, with the rest obtained from reference TRBV29-1 and TRBJ1-1, is as follows: SAVISQKPSRDICQRGTSLTIQCQVDSQVTMMFWYRQQPGQSLTLIATANQGSEATYESGFVIDKFPISRPNLTFSTLTVSNMSPEDSSIYLCSVEGWGNTEAFFGQGTRLTVV.

The CDR3 DNA reads TGTGCCAGTAGTCCCCGGGACCCTTATGAGCAGTTCTTC. Residues: CASSPRDPYEQFF. The chain is built from TRBV19 and TRBJ2-1; D possibly uses TRBD1 or TRBD2 (5 bases each). V was clipped by 5 bases and J by 8 bases, with 13 bases between them. CDR1 is LNHDA and CDR2 is SQIVND in the germline V gene (reference sequence). The CDR3 runs to 13 residues.

The chain has TRBV5-4 and TRBJ2-5; maybe TRBD2 (7 bases). Germline V CDR1 and CDR2: SGHNT, YYREEE (reference sequence). The CDR3 contains 14 residues. V dropped 0 bases and J dropped 5 bases, with 11 bases sitting between them. Here the CDR3 DNA reads TGTGCCAGCAGCTTGGCGGGGGGCGTGGAGACCCAGTACTTC. Amino acid sequence: CASSLAGGVETQYF.